The 15 T cell receptor beta chains reported below all come from one sample, sequenced in a study of PD-L1 blockade in urothelial cancer. Generated by immunoSEQ multiplex PCR, the TCRdb table keeps only in-frame clones and is missing some. The data show more than 45,000 clones, with approximately 84% seen just once and 16% held by the top ten. The specimen comprised PBMCs, sampled around atezolizumab (anti-PD-L1) treatment. Receptors were obtained from a man aged 55 to 70 with urothelial cancer.

This clone was recorded a few times. The CDR3 region is CARSLAGGTVNTEAFF. The CDR3 DNA reads as TGTGCCAGAAGCTTGGCGGGGGGGACGGTGAACACTGAAGCTTTCTTT. V gene TRBV5-3 combines with J gene TRBJ1-1, with a weak D call TRBD1 (5 bases). TRBV5-3 is placed among ORFs of uncertain function. CDR3 length: 16 residues. Trimming pared 0 bases from V and 0 bases from J, leaving 12 bases between.

The chain couples TRBV7-2 to TRBJ2-7, with 9 nucleotides matching TRBD1. Germline CDR1 reads SGHTA; CDR2 reads FQGNSA. This CDR3 spans 15 amino acids. Unmatched junction bases numbered 8, after V lost 6 bases and J lost 2 bases. In DNA form, the CDR3 reads TGTGCCAGCAGGGGAGGACAGGGGAAAACCTACGAGCAGTACTTC. It yields the protein CASRGGQGKTYEQYF. The variable domain in full, with the rest retrieved from reference TRBV7-2 and TRBJ2-7, is GAGVSQSPSNKVTEKGKDVELRCDPISGHTALYWYRQSLGQGLEFLIYFQGNSAPDKSGLPSDRFSAERTGGSVSTLTIQRTQQEDSAVYLCASRGGQGKTYEQYFGPGTRLTVT.

The chain has TRBV6-5 and TRBJ2-3; 9 bases match TRBD2. Per germline, CDR1 MNHEY and CDR2 SVGAGI. This CDR3 has 16 amino acids. The J segment lost 7 bases and the V segment lost 4 bases, leaving 12 bases of the junction unmatched. The CDR3 DNA reads TGTGCCAGCAGTTCGCGATGGACTAGCGAGCCTTATACGCAGTATTTT. Protein sequence: CASSSRWTSEPYTQYF.

The chain links TRBV7-3 to TRBJ1-1; 8 nucleotides agree with TRBD1. The CDR3 runs to 15 residues. The germline gives CDR1 SGHTA, CDR2 FQGTGA. V shed 2 bases, J shed 1 base, and the junction held 3 bases outside the gene matches. The CDR3 DNA is TGTGCCAGCAGCTTAGAGGGGACAGGGAACACTGAAGCTTTCTTT. Encoded protein: CASSLEGTGNTEAFF.

The chain carries TRBV7-9 and TRBJ2-7; 8 bases are shared with TRBD1. This CDR3 region has 16 residues. The germline CDR1 and CDR2 sequences are SEHNR and FQNEAQ (reference sequence). V lost 4 bases, J lost 6 bases, and 14 bases stayed unmatched. This CDR3 is CASSSRIPTGVSEQYF. In nucleotides, the CDR3 is TGTGCCAGCAGCTCCCGGATCCCGACAGGGGTCTCCGAGCAGTACTTC.

A single count supports this clone. The chain uses TRBV28 and TRBJ1-5; no clear D. Germline CDR1 reads MDHEN; CDR2 reads SYDVKM. Trimming stripped 1 base from V and 2 bases from J, with 12 bases between. CDR3 length equals 16 residues. CDR3 nucleotide sequence: TGTGCCAGCAGTTTATTCGGGGTTTCTCGCAATCAGCCCCAGCATTTT. Amino acids: CASSLFGVSRNQPQHF.

This clone occurred once. The chain's CDR3 is CASSLVGGDGDYGYTF. The CDR3, as DNA: TGTGCCAGCAGCTTAGTAGGAGGGGACGGAGACTATGGCTACACCTTC. The gene calls are TRBV11-2 and TRBJ1-2; tentative D call: TRBD1 (5 bases). Germline loops: CDR1 SGHAT, CDR2 FQNNGV. Trimming pared 1 base from V and 3 bases from J, leaving 15 bases between. This CDR3 is built from 16 residues.

The rearrangement uses TRBV7-9 and TRBJ1-2; 8 nucleotides agree with TRBD1. The CDR3 consists of 14 residues. Germline V lookup: CDR1 SEHNR, CDR2 FQNEAQ (reference sequence). After removal of 5 bases from V and 8 bases from J, the junction contained 10 bases not matched to a gene. Here the CDR3 DNA reads TGTGCCAGCAGCAACGACAGGGGTGCTGGCGGCTACACCTTC. It codes for CASSNDRGAGGYTF.

This clone was detected only once. This chain joins TRBV5-1 and TRBJ2-1; 10 positions match TRBD2. The germline CDR1 and CDR2 sequences are SGHRS and YFSETQ. This CDR3 has 18 residues. V dropped 2 bases and J dropped 2; count of bases not matched to a gene: 10. The CDR3 sequence: CASSFGAGGLGPYNEQFF. DNA for the CDR3: TGCGCCAGCAGCTTCGGAGCGGGAGGGCTCGGCCCCTACAATGAGCAGTTCTTC.

V is TRBV7-9 and J is TRBJ2-1; D unclear. CDR1 and CDR2 from the germline V gene are SEHNR and FQNEAQ (reference sequence). The V gene lost 1 base and the J gene lost 12 bases, with 10 bases spanning the gap. This CDR3 is 12 amino acids long. The CDR3 reads CASSLDRGAQFF. In nucleotides, the CDR3 is TGTGCCAGCAGCTTAGATCGCGGAGCGCAGTTCTTC.

This chain uses TRBV28 with TRBJ1-3; unclear D gene. Trimming left V 2 bases short and J 4 bases short, with 15 bases between. The CDR3 loop spans 16 amino acids. Germline V gives CDR1 MDHEN, CDR2 SYDVKM. The CDR3 region is CASSLTEWVGGNTIYF. CDR3 bases: TGTGCCAGCAGTTTAACGGAGTGGGTCGGAGGAAACACCATATATTTT.

The rearrangement links TRBV30 to TRBJ1-3, with D perhaps TRBD1 (5 bases). Germline loops: CDR1 GTSNPN, CDR2 SVGIG (reference sequence). V was clipped by 8 bases and J by 0 bases, with 8 bases between them. This CDR3 comprises 12 residues. CDR3 amino acids: CAVDNSGNTIYF. The CDR3 nucleotides read TGTGCCGTGGACAACTCTGGAAACACCATATATTTT.

The chain has TRBV2 and TRBJ1-2; TRBD1 matches 7 bases. V lost 3 bases to trimming and J lost 4 bases; unmatched junction nucleotides: 2. Germline V gene lookup returns CDR1 SNHLY and CDR2 FYNNEI. The CDR3 runs to 13 residues. Here the CDR3 reads CASSETGTYGYTF. For the CDR3, the DNA is TGTGCCAGCAGTGAGACAGGGACCTATGGCTACACCTTC.

This clone has only a few counts. The CDR3 nucleotides are TGTGCCAGCAGGCCTGCTACAGGGGGCTACACTGAAGCTTTCTTT. Encoded protein: CASRPATGGYTEAFF. V gene TRBV28 combines with J gene TRBJ1-1; 9 nucleotides line up with TRBD1. V shed 6 bases, J shed 3 bases, and the junction held 8 bases outside the gene matches. The CDR3 consists of 15 residues. CDR1 and CDR2 from the germline V gene are MDHEN and SYDVKM.

The chain uses TRBV28 and TRBJ2-5, with 8 bases lining up with TRBD2. Unmatched junction bases numbered 9, after V lost 6 bases and J lost 0 bases. Germline V lookup: CDR1 MDHEN, CDR2 SYDVKM. CDR3 length equals 16 residues. DNA for the CDR3: TGTGCCAGCAGATACTCTAGCGGGCTTTACCAAGAGACCCAGTACTTC. Translated: CASRYSSGLYQETQYF.